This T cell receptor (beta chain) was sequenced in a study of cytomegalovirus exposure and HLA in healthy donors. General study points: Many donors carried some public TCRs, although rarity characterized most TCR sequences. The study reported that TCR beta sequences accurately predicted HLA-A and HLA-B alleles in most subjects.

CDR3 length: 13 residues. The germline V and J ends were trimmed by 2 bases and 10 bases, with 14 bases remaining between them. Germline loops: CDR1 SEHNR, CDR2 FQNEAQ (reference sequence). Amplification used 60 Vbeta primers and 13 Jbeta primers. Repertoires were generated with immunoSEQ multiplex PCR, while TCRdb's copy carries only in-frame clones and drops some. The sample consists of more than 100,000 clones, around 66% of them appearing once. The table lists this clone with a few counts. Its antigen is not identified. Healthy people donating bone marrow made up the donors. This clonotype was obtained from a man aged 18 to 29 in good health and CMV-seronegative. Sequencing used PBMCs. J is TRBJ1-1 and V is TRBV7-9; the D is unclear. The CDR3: CASSLTQVQGAFF. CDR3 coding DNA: TGTGCCAGCAGCTTAACGCAGGTCCAAGGAGCTTTCTTT.